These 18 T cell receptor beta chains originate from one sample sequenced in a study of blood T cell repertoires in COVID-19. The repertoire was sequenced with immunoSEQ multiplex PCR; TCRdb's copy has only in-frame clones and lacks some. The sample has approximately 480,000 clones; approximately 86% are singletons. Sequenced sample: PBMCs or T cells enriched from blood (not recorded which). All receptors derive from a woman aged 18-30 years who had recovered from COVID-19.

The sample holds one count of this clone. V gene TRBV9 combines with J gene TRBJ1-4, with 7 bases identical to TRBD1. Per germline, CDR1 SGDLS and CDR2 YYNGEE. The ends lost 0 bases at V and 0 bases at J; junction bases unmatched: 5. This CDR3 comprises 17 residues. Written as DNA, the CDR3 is TGTGCCAGCAGCGTAGAGGACAGGTTTGCAACTAATGAAAAACTGTTTTTT. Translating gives CASSVEDRFATNEKLFF.

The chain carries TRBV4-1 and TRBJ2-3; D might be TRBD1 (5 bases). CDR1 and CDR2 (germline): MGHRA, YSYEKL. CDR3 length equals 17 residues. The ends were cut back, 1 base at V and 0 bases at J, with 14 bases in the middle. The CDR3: CASSQVSLRGSTDTQYF. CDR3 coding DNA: TGCGCCAGCAGCCAAGTCAGTTTAAGGGGTAGCACAGATACGCAGTATTTT.

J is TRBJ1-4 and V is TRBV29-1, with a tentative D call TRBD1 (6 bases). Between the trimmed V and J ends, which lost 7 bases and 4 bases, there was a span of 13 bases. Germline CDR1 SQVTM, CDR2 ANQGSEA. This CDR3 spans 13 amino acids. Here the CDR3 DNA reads TGCAGCGCCGTGGACAGCGATAATGAAAAACTGTTTTTT. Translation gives CSAVDSDNEKLFF.

CDR3 DNA sequence: TGCAGTGCTAGTAGAGGGAACACTGAAGCTTTCTTT. Its translation is CSASRGNTEAFF. The genes are TRBV20-1 and TRBJ1-1, with unresolved D. V lost 3 bases to trimming and J lost 1 base, with 6 bases between them. CDR1 and CDR2 from the germline V gene are DFQATT and SNEGSKA (reference sequence). CDR3 length equals 12 residues.

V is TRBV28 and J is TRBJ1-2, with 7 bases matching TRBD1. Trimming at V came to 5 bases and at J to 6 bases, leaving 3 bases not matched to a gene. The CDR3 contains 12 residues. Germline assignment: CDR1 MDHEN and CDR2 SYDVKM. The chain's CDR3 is CASSLGQDGYTF. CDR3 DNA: TGTGCCAGCAGTCTCGGACAGGATGGCTACACCTTC.

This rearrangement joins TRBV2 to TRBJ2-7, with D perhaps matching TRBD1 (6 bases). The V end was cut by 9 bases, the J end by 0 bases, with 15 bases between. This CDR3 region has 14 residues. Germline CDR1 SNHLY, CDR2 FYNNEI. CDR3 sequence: CASSTGINSYEQYF. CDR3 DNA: TGTGCCAGTAGTACAGGGATTAACTCCTACGAGCAGTACTTC.

The CDR3 protein is CASSLGGARGNTIYF. DNA of the CDR3: TGTGCCAGCAGTTTAGGGGGGGCGCGAGGAAACACCATATATTTT. V and J are TRBV28 and TRBJ1-3; D may be TRBD1 (6 bases). This CDR3 contains 15 residues. Per germline, CDR1 MDHEN and CDR2 SYDVKM. V was cut by 2 bases and J by 4 bases, with 12 bases left in between.

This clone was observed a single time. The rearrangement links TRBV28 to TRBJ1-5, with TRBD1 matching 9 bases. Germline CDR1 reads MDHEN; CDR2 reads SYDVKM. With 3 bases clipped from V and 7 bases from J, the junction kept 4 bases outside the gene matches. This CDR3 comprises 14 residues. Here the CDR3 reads CASSFADRGQPQHF. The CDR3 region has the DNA TGTGCCAGCAGTTTCGCGGACAGGGGCCAGCCCCAGCATTTT.

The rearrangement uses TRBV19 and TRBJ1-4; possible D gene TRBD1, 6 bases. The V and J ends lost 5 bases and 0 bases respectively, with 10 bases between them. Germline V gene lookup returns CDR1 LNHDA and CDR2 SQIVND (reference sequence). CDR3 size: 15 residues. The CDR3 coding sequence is TGTGCCAGTAGTGCCGGACAGACAACTAATGAAAAACTGTTTTTT. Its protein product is CASSAGQTTNEKLFF.

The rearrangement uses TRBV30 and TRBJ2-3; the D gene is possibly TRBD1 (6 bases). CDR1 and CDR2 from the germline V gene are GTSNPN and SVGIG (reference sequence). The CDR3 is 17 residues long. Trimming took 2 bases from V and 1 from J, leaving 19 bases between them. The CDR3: CAWSSQGIGIGTDTQYF. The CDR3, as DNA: TGTGCCTGGAGTTCACAGGGAATAGGTATTGGCACAGATACGCAGTATTTT.

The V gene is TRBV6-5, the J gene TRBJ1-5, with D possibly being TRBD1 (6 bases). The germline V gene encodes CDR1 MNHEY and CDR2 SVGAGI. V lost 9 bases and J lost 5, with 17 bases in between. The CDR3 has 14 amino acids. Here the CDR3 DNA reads TGTGCCAGTTGGGCCGGACAGATGTATCAGCCCCAGCATTTT. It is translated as CASWAGQMYQPQHF.

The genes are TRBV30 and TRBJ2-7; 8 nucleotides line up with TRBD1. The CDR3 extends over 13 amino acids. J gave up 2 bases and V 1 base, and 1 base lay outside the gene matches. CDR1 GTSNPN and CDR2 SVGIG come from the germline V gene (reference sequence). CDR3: CAWSGQGTYEQYF. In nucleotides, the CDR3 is TGTGCCTGGAGTGGACAGGGGACCTACGAGCAGTACTTC.

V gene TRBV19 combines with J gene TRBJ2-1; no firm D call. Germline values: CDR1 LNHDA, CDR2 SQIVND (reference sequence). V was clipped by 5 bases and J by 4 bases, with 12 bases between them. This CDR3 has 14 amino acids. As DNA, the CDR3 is TGTGCCAGTAGTGGTCTCTCCAGATACAATGAGCAGTTCTTC. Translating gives CASSGLSRYNEQFF.

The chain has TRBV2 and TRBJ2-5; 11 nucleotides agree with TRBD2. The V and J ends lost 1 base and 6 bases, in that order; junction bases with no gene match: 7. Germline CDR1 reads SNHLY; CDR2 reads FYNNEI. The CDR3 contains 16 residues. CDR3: CASSEELAGVGKTQYF. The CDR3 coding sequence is TGTGCCAGCAGTGAAGAACTAGCGGGGGTTGGGAAGACCCAGTACTTC. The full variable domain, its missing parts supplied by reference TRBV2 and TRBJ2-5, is EPEVTQTPSHQVTQMGQEVILRCVPISNHLYFYWYRQILGQKVEFLVSFYNNEISEKSEIFDDQFSVERPDGSNFTLKIRSTKLEDSAMYFCASSEELAGVGKTQYFGPGTRLLVL.

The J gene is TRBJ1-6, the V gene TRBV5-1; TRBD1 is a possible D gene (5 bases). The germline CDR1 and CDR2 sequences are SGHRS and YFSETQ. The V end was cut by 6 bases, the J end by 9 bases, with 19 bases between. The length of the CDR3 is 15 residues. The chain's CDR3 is CASNLEGAGGSPLHF. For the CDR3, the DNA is TGCGCCAGCAACCTGGAGGGTGCCGGGGGTTCACCCCTCCACTTT.

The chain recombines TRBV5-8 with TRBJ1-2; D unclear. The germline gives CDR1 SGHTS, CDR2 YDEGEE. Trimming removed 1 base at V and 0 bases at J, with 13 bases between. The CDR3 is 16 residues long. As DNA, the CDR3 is TGTGCCAGCAGCTTGTCGCGGGCCAACCCTAACTATGGCTACACCTTC. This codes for CASSLSRANPNYGYTF.

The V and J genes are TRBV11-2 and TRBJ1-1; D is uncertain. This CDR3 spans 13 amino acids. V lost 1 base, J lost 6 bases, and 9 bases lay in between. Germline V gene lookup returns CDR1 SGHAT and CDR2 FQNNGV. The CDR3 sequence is CASSLVPYSEAFF. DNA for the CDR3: TGTGCCAGCAGCTTAGTCCCGTATTCTGAAGCTTTCTTT.

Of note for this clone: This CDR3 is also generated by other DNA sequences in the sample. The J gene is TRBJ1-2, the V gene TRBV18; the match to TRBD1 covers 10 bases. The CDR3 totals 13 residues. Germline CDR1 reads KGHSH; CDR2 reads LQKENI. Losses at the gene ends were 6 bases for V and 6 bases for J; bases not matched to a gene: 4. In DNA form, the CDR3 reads TGTGCCAGCTCGCCGGGACAGGGGAATGGCTACACCTTC. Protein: CASSPGQGNGYTF.